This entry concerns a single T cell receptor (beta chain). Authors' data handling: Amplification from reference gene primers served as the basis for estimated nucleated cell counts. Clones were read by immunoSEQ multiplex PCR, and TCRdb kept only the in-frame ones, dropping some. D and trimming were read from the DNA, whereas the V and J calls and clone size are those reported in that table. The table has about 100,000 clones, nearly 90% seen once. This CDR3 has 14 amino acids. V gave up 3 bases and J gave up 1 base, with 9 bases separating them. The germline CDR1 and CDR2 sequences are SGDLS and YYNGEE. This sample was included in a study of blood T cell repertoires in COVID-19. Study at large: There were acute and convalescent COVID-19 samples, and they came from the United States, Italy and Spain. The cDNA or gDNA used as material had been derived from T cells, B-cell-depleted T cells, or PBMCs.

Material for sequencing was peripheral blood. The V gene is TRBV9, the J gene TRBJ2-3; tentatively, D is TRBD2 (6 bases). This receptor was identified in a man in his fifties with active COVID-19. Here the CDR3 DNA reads TGTGCCAGCAGCGCCGGGACTGGCACAGATACGCAGTATTTT. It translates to CASSAGTGTDTQYF.